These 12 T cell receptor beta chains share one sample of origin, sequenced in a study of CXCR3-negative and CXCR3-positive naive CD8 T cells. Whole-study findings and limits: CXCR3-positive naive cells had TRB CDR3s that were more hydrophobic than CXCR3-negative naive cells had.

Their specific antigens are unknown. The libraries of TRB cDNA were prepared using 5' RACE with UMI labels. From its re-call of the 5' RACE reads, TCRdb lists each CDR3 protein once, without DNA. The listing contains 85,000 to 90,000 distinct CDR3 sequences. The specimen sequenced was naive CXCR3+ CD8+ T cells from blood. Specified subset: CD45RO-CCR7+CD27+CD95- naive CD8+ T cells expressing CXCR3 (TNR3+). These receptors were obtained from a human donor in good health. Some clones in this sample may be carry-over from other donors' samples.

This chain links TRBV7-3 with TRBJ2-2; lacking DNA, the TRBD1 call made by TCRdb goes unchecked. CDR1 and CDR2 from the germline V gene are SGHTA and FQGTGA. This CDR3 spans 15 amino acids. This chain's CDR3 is CASSPGTGNPGELFF.

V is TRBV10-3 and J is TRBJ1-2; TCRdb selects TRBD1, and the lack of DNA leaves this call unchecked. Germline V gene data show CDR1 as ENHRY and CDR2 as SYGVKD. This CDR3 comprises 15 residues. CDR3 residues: CAISELDSSIYGYTF.

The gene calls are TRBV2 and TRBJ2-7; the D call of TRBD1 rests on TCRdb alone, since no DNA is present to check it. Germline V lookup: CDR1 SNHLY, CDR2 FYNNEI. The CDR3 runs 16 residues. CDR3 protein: CASTQGRGTSSYEQYF.

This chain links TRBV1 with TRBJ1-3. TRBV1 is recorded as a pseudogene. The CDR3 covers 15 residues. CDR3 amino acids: CTSSAGGCSGNTIYF.

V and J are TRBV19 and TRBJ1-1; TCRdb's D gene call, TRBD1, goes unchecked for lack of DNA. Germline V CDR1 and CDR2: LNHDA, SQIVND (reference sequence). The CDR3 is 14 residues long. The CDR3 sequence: CASRPSTGDTEAFF.

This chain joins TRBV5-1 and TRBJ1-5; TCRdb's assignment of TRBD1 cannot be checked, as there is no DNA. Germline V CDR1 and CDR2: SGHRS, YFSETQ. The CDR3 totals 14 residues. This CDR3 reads CASSLQGNGQPQHF.

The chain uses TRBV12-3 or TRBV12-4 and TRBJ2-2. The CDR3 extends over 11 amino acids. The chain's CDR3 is CASMDTGELFF.

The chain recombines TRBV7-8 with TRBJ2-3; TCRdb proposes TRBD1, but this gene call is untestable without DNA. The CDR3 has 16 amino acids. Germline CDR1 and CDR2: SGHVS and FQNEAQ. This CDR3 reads CASSHNGQARGDTQYF.

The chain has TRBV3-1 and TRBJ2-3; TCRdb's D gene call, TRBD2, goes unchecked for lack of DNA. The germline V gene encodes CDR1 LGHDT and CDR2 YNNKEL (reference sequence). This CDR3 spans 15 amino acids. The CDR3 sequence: CASSRSGGATDTQYF.

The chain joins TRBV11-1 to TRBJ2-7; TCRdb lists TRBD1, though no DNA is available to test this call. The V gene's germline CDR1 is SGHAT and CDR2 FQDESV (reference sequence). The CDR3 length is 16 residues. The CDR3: CASSLHWRGQNYEQYF.

The chain's CDR3 is CAWIPIPSGHGNTIYF. The chain is built from TRBV30 and TRBJ1-3; TCRdb gives TRBD1 as the D gene, but with no DNA this cannot be confirmed. Germline CDR1 and CDR2: GTSNPN and SVGIG (reference sequence). This CDR3 is built from 16 residues.

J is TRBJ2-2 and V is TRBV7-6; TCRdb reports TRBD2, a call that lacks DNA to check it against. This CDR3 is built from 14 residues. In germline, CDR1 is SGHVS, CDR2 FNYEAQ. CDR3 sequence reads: CASSWSGDTGELFF. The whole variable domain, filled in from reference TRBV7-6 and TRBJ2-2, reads GAGVSQSPRYKVTKRGQDVALRCDPISGHVSLYWYRQALGQGPEFLTYFNYEAQQDKSGLPNDRFSAERPEGSISTLTIQRTEQRDSAMYRCASSWSGDTGELFFGEGSRLTVL.